The 18 T cell receptor beta chains reported below all come from one sample, sequenced in a study of T cell responses to AZD1222 COVID-19 vaccine (dated by TCRdb to about 2021). Library method: the immunoSEQ multiplex PCR assay. This is the immuneACCESS table as TCRdb keeps it, with only in-frame sequences that have V and J called. A part of the clones is gone; compared with another copy, unresolved V genes explain less than half, and the rest is unexplained. This sample lists about 100,000 clones; almost 85% were detected once. The top ten hold 15% to 20% of the sample. This specimen's time point label, per the study, means: baseline before first vaccination. The material was peripheral blood, obtained on day 0 of AZD1222 vaccination. All receptors come from an adult in good health.

The rearrangement links TRBV5-1 to TRBJ1-2; D is ambiguous. The CDR3 extends over 14 amino acids. Deletions cut 2 bases from V and 0 bases from J, with 8 bases between. Per germline, CDR1 SGHRS and CDR2 YFSETQ. The CDR3 sequence is CASSLEWTNYGYTF. CDR3 sequence (DNA): TGCGCCAGCAGCTTAGAGTGGACTAACTATGGCTACACCTTC.

The genes are TRBV9 and TRBJ2-2; 13 bases map to TRBD2. This CDR3 has 16 residues. V lost 4 bases and J lost 6; bases outside the gene matches: 6. The germline gives CDR1 SGDLS, CDR2 YYNGEE. The CDR3 DNA follows: TGTGCCAGCAGCTTCACCGGGACTAGCGGGGCCGGGGAGCTGTTTTTT. The encoded protein is CASSFTGTSGAGELFF.

The chain uses TRBV14 and TRBJ2-7; 7 nucleotides align to TRBD1. The CDR3 has 15 amino acids. The V and J ends lost 1 base and 2 bases, in that order; junction bases with no gene match: 5. Germline V CDR1 and CDR2: SGHDN, FVKESK. DNA for the CDR3: TGTGCCAGCAGCCAAGCCCGGGACAGACCCTACGAGCAGTACTTC. Protein sequence: CASSQARDRPYEQYF.

The J gene is TRBJ1-5, the V gene TRBV14; 7 bases are a match to TRBD1. The V gene end was trimmed by 10 bases and the J gene end by 6 bases; junction bases not matched to a gene: 15. The CDR3 covers 15 residues. Germline V gene sequence: CDR1 SGHDN, CDR2 FVKESK. The CDR3 DNA reads as TGTGCCACCCCAACGGGGACAGCCCCTTTTCAGCCCCAGCATTTT. It encodes CATPTGTAPFQPQHF.

The chain has TRBV6-2 or TRBV6-3 and TRBJ2-1, with D possibly being TRBD1 or TRBD2 (6 bases each). This CDR3 is 17 amino acids long. V shed 2 bases and J shed 2 bases, with 16 bases lying between them. Germline-derived CDR1 and CDR2 are MNHEY and SVGEGT. This chain's CDR3 is CASSYTKGGPAYNEQFF. The DNA of the CDR3 is TGTGCCAGCAGTTACACGAAAGGGGGGCCTGCCTACAATGAGCAGTTCTTC.

V gene TRBV10-3 combines with J gene TRBJ2-1, with no clear D. Germline V gene lookup returns CDR1 ENHRY and CDR2 SYGVKD. Trimming removed 2 bases at V and 8 bases at J, with 4 bases between. The CDR3 spans 11 residues. The CDR3 is CAISETDEQFF. Here the CDR3 DNA reads TGTGCCATCAGTGAGACGGATGAGCAGTTCTTC.

The chain couples TRBV30 to TRBJ2-3; D remains unclear. The V end was cut by 2 bases, the J end by 0 bases, with 12 bases between. Per the germline V gene, CDR1 is GTSNPN and CDR2 is SVGIG (reference sequence). This CDR3 is built from 15 residues. The CDR3 nucleotides are TGTGCCTGGAGTCTCAATGTCGTTAGCACAGATACGCAGTATTTT. This gives the protein CAWSLNVVSTDTQYF.

The chain employs TRBV5-1 and TRBJ1-1; a weak D match, TRBD1 (6 bases). Between the trimmed V and J ends, which lost 2 bases and 0 bases, there was a span of 8 bases. This CDR3 is 14 amino acids long. CDR1 is SGHRS and CDR2 is YFSETQ in the germline V gene. CDR3 amino acids: CASSFRTVNTEAFF. CDR3 in DNA: TGCGCCAGCAGCTTTAGGACAGTGAACACTGAAGCTTTCTTT.

The V and J genes are TRBV20-1 and TRBJ2-7; the D is unclear. Per germline, CDR1 DFQATT and CDR2 SNEGSKA (reference sequence). This CDR3 comprises 11 residues. The V end was cut by 0 bases, the J end by 7 bases, with 7 bases between. CDR3 sequence: CSARDTREQYF. CDR3 in DNA: TGCAGTGCTAGAGATACCCGGGAGCAGTACTTC.

The genes are TRBV6-5 and TRBJ2-7; 7 bases map to TRBD1. The V gene's germline CDR1 is MNHEY and CDR2 SVGAGI. This CDR3 is 11 amino acids long. V gave up 6 bases and J gave up 6 bases; unmatched junction bases: 2. The CDR3 spells CASRSGGEQYV. The CDR3, as DNA: TGTGCCAGCAGATCAGGGGGCGAGCAGTACGTC.

The chain is built from TRBV19 and TRBJ2-7; 8 bases agree with TRBD1. V was pared by 5 bases and J by 3 bases, with 9 bases of the junction left unmatched. In germline, CDR1 is LNHDA, CDR2 SQIVND (reference sequence). CDR3 length: 15 residues. The CDR3, as DNA: TGTGCCAGTAGTTCCCGACAGGGGCCATACTACGAGCAGTACTTC. It codes for CASSSRQGPYYEQYF.

The chain links TRBV6-5 to TRBJ1-2; no firm D call. This CDR3 is 13 amino acids long. Trimming stripped 7 bases from V and 1 base from J, with 10 bases between. The germline CDR1 and CDR2 sequences are MNHEY and SVGAGI. This chain's CDR3 is CASISTGNYGYTF. For the CDR3, the DNA is TGTGCCAGCATTTCAACCGGTAACTATGGCTACACCTTC.

The rearrangement uses TRBV23-1 and TRBJ1-2; D gene ambiguous. TRBV23-1 is placed among ORFs of uncertain function. CDR3 length: 16 residues. Trimming took 6 bases from V and 4 from J, leaving 21 bases between them. The DNA for the CDR3 is TGCGCCAGCAGCCGAACGGGGTCCCTTATACCCTATGGCTACACCTTC. Amino acid sequence: CASSRTGSLIPYGYTF.

This clone was counted a few times. This same CDR3 is encoded by further DNA sequences in the sample. This rearrangement joins TRBV5-6 to TRBJ2-6; no reliable D call. There are 12 residues in the CDR3. V lost 7 bases, J lost 1 base, and 3 bases lay in between. Germline CDR1 is SGHDT and CDR2 is YYEEEE. CDR3 protein: CASRSGANVLTF. The CDR3 coding sequence is TGTGCCAGCCGGTCTGGGGCCAACGTCCTGACTTTC. The complete variable domain, with remaining parts taken from reference TRBV5-6 and TRBJ2-6, reads DAGVTQSPTHLIKTRGQQVTLRCSPKSGHDTVSWYQQALGQGPQFIFQYYEEEERQRGNFPDRFSGHQFPNYSSELNVNALLLGDSALYLCASRSGANVLTFGAGSRLTVL.

The CDR3 bases are TGTGCCAGCAGCGCCGGGGGCGTTGGCAATCAGCCCCAGCATTTT. Translation: CASSAGGVGNQPQHF. This chain links TRBV9 with TRBJ1-5; tentatively, D is TRBD1 (6 bases). The CDR3 sequence is 15 residues long. Germline V gene data show CDR1 as SGDLS and CDR2 as YYNGEE. Between the trimmed V and J ends, which lost 3 bases and 2 bases, there was a span of 12 bases. Full variable domain (remainder filled in from reference TRBV9 and TRBJ1-5): DSGVTQTPKHLITATGQRVTLRCSPRSGDLSVYWYQQSLDQGLQFLIQYYNGEERAKGNILERFSAQQFPDLHSELNLSSLELGDSALYFCASSAGGVGNQPQHFGDGTRLSIL.

V usage is TRBV27 and J usage is TRBJ1-2, with TRBD1 identical over 9 bases. With V trimmed by 6 bases and J by 4 bases, 12 bases remained unmatched. This CDR3 is built from 16 residues. Germline CDR1 MNHEY, CDR2 SMNVEV (reference sequence). CDR3 sequence reads: CASSQGGGDRVYGYTF. The DNA of the CDR3 is TGTGCCAGCAGCCAAGGCGGGGGGGACAGGGTCTATGGCTACACCTTC.

J is TRBJ1-3 and V is TRBV6-2 or TRBV6-3, with D uncertain. This CDR3 is 16 amino acids long. V gave up 6 bases and J gave up 0 bases, with 15 bases separating them. Germline lookup yields CDR1 MNHEY and CDR2 SVGEGT. This CDR3 reads CASSPRPHFSGNTIYF. The CDR3 bases are TGTGCCAGCAGCCCCCGCCCCCACTTCTCTGGAAACACCATATATTTT.

This clone was seen only once. The genes are TRBV11-2 and TRBJ2-3; D is unresolved. Trimming removed 5 bases at V and 3 bases at J, with 12 bases between. The CDR3 covers 14 residues. Germline assignment: CDR1 SGHAT and CDR2 FQNNGV. The CDR3 DNA follows: TGTGCCAGCAGCCAAAGTGGGGTTACAGATACGCAGTATTTT. As protein: CASSQSGVTDTQYF.